Shown below are 10 T cell receptor beta chains from a single sample sequenced in a study of blood T cell repertoires in COVID-19. Profiling relied on immunoSEQ multiplex PCR, and the TCRdb table lists in-frame clones only, not all of them. The sample includes just over 150,000 clones, around 82% seen only once; the top ten take around 7%. Sequenced input: peripheral blood. These receptors were obtained from a woman in her 40s with COVID-19, enrolled during active disease.

This rearrangement joins TRBV13 to TRBJ1-4; possible D gene TRBD1, 5 bases. Trimming cost V 5 bases and J 3 bases, with 13 bases left between them. Germline-derived CDR1 and CDR2 are PRHDT and FYEKMQ (reference sequence). This CDR3 has 15 residues. CDR3 sequence reads: CASSTRQSANEKLFF. CDR3 sequence (DNA): TGTGCCAGCAGCACGAGACAGTCAGCTAATGAAAAACTGTTTTTT.

This clone was picked up a small number of times. This chain uses TRBV28 with TRBJ1-4; D might be TRBD1 (6 bases). CDR1 is MDHEN and CDR2 is SYDVKM in the germline V gene. This CDR3 has 16 amino acids. The germline V and J ends were trimmed by 8 bases and 3 bases, with 19 bases remaining between them. CDR3 amino acids: CASGGGGAVANEKLFF. The CDR3 bases are TGTGCCAGCGGCGGTGGGGGGGCGGTCGCTAATGAAAAACTGTTTTTT.

This clone was seen only a few times. This chain connects TRBV2 to TRBJ2-6; no clear D gene. V dropped 4 bases and J dropped 0 bases, with 10 bases sitting between them. Germline V lookup: CDR1 SNHLY, CDR2 FYNNEI. The CDR3 is 16 amino acids. The CDR3 spells CASSGGPYSGANVLTF. CDR3 nucleotides: TGTGCCAGCAGTGGAGGCCCGTACTCTGGGGCCAACGTCCTGACTTTC.

The CDR3 sequence: CASSELAGAVNTGELFF. The CDR3 DNA is TGTGCCAGCAGTGAGCTAGCGGGGGCCGTGAACACCGGGGAGCTGTTTTTT. The rearrangement links TRBV6-4 to TRBJ2-2; 10 bases fit TRBD2. Germline CDR1 and CDR2: MRHNA and SNTAGT. This CDR3 spans 17 amino acids. V dropped 3 bases and J dropped 1; count of bases not matched to a gene: 5.

This clone was counted a few times. The chain recombines TRBV16 with TRBJ2-4; TRBD1 is a possible D gene (5 bases). The ends were cut back, 1 base at V and 4 bases at J, with 11 bases in the middle. This CDR3 contains 15 residues. CDR1 and CDR2 (germline): KGHSY, FQNENV. The CDR3 DNA follows: TGTGCCAGCAGCCAATTTAGGGGCGCAAAAAACATTCAGTACTTC. It translates to CASSQFRGAKNIQYF.

The genes are TRBV10-2 and TRBJ1-4; 9 nucleotides align to TRBD1. This CDR3 has 16 amino acids. V shed 4 bases, J shed 5 bases, and the junction held 8 bases outside the gene matches. Germline lookup yields CDR1 WSHSY and CDR2 SAAADI. This CDR3 is CASSGKTGGANEKLFF. The CDR3 nucleotides are TGCGCCAGCAGTGGAAAAACAGGGGGCGCGAATGAAAAACTGTTTTTT.

The CDR3 DNA reads as TGTGCCAGCAGCAAGACTAGCCCTGAGCAGTTCTTC. As protein: CASSKTSPEQFF. The chain recombines TRBV11-3 with TRBJ2-1, with 7 bases fitting TRBD2. The CDR3 contains 12 residues. Looked up from germline, CDR1 is SGHNT and CDR2 is YENEEA. J lost 9 bases, V lost 5 bases, and 4 bases had no gene match. The whole variable domain, filled in from reference TRBV11-3 and TRBJ2-1, reads EAGVVQSPRYKIIEKKQPVAFWCNPISGHNTLYWYLQNLGQGPELLIRYENEEAVDDSQLPKDRFSAERLKGVDSTLKIQPAELGDSAVYLCASSKTSPEQFFGPGTRLTVL.

The chain couples TRBV5-5 to TRBJ2-3; 10 positions agree with TRBD2. The CDR3 totals 14 residues. The junction had 1 base not matched to a gene; V was cut back by 3 bases and J by 3 bases. CDR1 SGHKS and CDR2 YYEKEE come from the germline V gene (reference sequence). CDR3 sequence: CASSSTSGTDTQYF. CDR3 coding DNA: TGTGCCAGCAGCTCGACTAGCGGGACAGATACGCAGTATTTT.

The chain couples TRBV6-6 to TRBJ1-4, with 8 nucleotides matching TRBD1. Germline V CDR1 and CDR2: MNHNY, SVGAGI (reference sequence). There are 14 residues in the CDR3. Trimming removed 4 bases from V and 7 bases from J; junction bases left unmatched: 5. The CDR3 protein is CASSSTGGSEKLFF. The CDR3 DNA reads as TGTGCCAGCAGTTCCACAGGGGGAAGTGAAAAACTGTTTTTT.

The chain recombines TRBV30 with TRBJ2-1, with 12 positions matching TRBD2. The germline CDR1 and CDR2 sequences are GTSNPN and SVGIG (reference sequence). V was pared by 4 bases and J by 4 bases, with 2 bases of the junction left unmatched. This CDR3 has 14 residues. The CDR3 DNA follows: TGTGCCTGGACTAGCGGGAGGGTTTACAATGAGCAGTTCTTC. As protein: CAWTSGRVYNEQFF.